This T cell receptor (beta chain) was recorded in a study of Ad26.COV2.S vaccination and SARS-CoV-2 variants. Clones were sequenced by immunoSEQ multiplex PCR, and TCRdb holds only the in-frame ones, with some missing. This table has 300,000 to 400,000 clones, approximately 90% appearing once. This clone was picked up a small number of times. This sample also contains other DNA sequences that code for the same CDR3. The CDR3 totals 15 residues. Germline V gene data show CDR1 as LNHDA and CDR2 as SQIVND (reference sequence). The germline V and J ends were trimmed by 3 bases and 0 bases, with 9 bases remaining between them. Treatment denoted: around 19 received Ad26.COV2.S at low or high dose, single or two shots; about five received placebo; per-sample allocation not given. It was on day 63 after the first vaccine or placebo injection that samples were taken.

The V call is TRBV19, the J call TRBJ1-5, with D tentatively TRBD1 (6 bases). The material sequenced was peripheral blood, taken in a trial of Ad26.COV2.S vaccine versus placebo. This TCR derives from a person aged 18-65 years who received the Ad26.COV2.S COVID-19 vaccine or a placebo. In DNA form, the CDR3 reads TGTGCCAGTAGTATTGGGACATATAGCAATCAGCCCCAGCATTTT. Translated, it gives CASSIGTYSNQPQHF.